This T cell receptor beta chain stems from a study (dated by TCRdb to 2021 to 2024). Survey-level sequencing on the immunoSEQ platform was used to profile TCR beta chain repertoires. From the authors' description of their analysis: CDR3 amino acid length spectratypes and V-J pairing frequencies were compared, and repertoire diversity was measured with the inverse Simpson index. TCR beta CDR3 sequences were matched against VDJdb to annotate clonotypes specific to SARS-CoV-2, CMV, influenza A and EBV. The table was pulled from immuneACCESS by TCRdb, which kept in-frame rearrangements only. Such tables lose some clones; where checked, under half of the loss comes from unresolved V genes, and the rest has no known cause. V, J and clone size are those of that table, while D and trimming were read from the DNA. The sample profile shows 60,000 to 75,000 clones; about 94% of them were found once. The ten largest account for under 4.5% of the sample.

PBMCs were isolated from peripheral blood, and genomic DNA from unsorted PBMCs was used for TCR beta sequencing. As concerns this clone: What this receptor recognizes is not known. No much larger clonotype is one base removed from it; base qualities were not supplied.

General study outcomes and caveats: According to the authors, more investigation is needed, including longitudinal sampling and evaluation of a control group.

Looking up the germline V gene (reference sequence) yields CDR1 LNHNV and CDR2 YYDKDF. The cysteine opens and the phenylalanine closes a CDR3 of 15 amino acids. CDR3 DNA is the only sequence kept; it has 45 bases, read in frame from the first base. V is reduced by 1 base and J by 8 bases, leaving a spacing of 14 bases between them. Specimen: PBMCs. The sequence is built from TRBV15 and TRBJ1-4; perhaps TRBD1 is the D gene, with 6 bases matching. The clonotype was recovered from a middle-aged man with rheumatoid arthritis. CDR3 reads: CATSRVGRGEEKLFF. Here is the DNA: TGTGCCACCAGCAGAGTCGGCAGGGGCGAAGAAAAACTGTTTTTT.